The T cell receptor (beta chain) under discussion was sequenced for a study of blood T cell repertoires in COVID-19. Study information: Whether acute or convalescent, the COVID-19 samples came from the United States, Italy and Spain. Sources were T cells, B-cell-depleted T cells, or PBMCs; the material itself was cDNA or gDNA.

Authors' analysis steps: Researchers report that nucleated cell counts were estimated from reference gene primer amplification. Method: immunoSEQ multiplex PCR; TCRdb's copy keeps in-frame clones and lacks some. V and J calls and clone size come straight from that table; D and trimming were deduced from the DNA. The repertoire holds about half a million clones, with roughly 85% as singletons. The CDR3 sequence is 14 residues long. CDR1 and CDR2 (germline): LNHNV, YYDKDF (reference sequence). The V gene lost 0 bases and the J gene lost 4 bases, with 10 bases spanning the gap. The clonotype originates from a human donor in a cohort sampled during active COVID-19. Sequenced: peripheral blood. The chain combines TRBV15 with TRBJ2-7; maybe TRBD1 (6 bases). CDR3 region: CATSRDRTEYEQYF. As DNA, the CDR3 is TGTGCCACCAGCAGAGATCGGACAGAGTACGAGCAGTACTTC.